The clone carrying this T cell receptor (beta chain) was detected only a few times. The sample belongs to a study of T cell changes during pregnancy in multiple sclerosis. This CDR3 spans 16 amino acids. Trimming left V 3 bases short and J 1 base short, with 15 bases between. Germline CDR1 LNHDA, CDR2 SQIVND (reference sequence). TCRdb's copy holds only in-frame clones and misses some; the assay was immunoSEQ multiplex PCR. The data contain 55,000 to 80,000 clones, approximately 87% of them singletons. V gene TRBV19 combines with J gene TRBJ1-1; no clear D. The receptor comes from a female donor in good health, enrolled as a control in a pregnancy study. The sample consisted of peripheral blood, taken after pregnancy. The CDR3 region is CASSMVGVGPNTEAFF. The CDR3 DNA reads as TGTGCCAGTAGTATGGTCGGGGTAGGCCCGAACACTGAAGCTTTCTTT.